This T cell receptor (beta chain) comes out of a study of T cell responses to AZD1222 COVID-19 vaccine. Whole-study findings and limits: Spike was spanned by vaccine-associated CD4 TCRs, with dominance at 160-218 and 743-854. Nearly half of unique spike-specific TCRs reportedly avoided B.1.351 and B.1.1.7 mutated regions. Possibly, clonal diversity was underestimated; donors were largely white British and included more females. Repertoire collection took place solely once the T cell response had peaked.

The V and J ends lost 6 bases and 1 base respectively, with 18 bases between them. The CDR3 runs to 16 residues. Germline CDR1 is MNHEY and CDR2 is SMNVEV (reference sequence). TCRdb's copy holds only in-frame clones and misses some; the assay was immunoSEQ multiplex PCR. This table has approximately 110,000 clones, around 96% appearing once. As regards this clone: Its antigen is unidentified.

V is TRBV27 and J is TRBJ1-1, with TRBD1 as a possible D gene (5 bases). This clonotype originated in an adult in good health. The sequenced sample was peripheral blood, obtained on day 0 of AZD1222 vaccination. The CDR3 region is CASSDLKDIPNTEAFF. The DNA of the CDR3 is TGTGCCAGCAGCGATTTAAAGGACATACCGAACACTGAAGCTTTCTTT.